This passage covers 14 T cell receptor beta chains from one sample sequenced in a study of regulatory T cells in long-lasting Graves disease. Construction of the TCR beta libraries employed iRepertoire HTBI primers in conjunction with Arm-PCR of CDR3 regions. TCRdb re-derived calls from the multiplex PCR reads in MiXCR, one entry per CDR3 protein. This sample yields about 460,000 distinct CDR3 sequences, of which approximately 23% are seen a single time; about an eighth belongs to the top ten. Time point denoted: persistent/refractory GD, antithyroid drugs over 5 years with positive TRAb. From PBMCs, RNA was extracted and then used to make the TCR library. The source material was peripheral blood mononuclear cells (PBMCs), sampled when the disease was refractory, from a patient treated with antithyroid drugs. These TCRs come from a female donor with Graves disease.

This clonotype was seen repeatedly, ten times or more. The chain couples TRBV12-3 or TRBV12-4 to TRBJ1-1, with no clear D. The CDR3 contains 14 residues. With 5 bases removed from V and 3 bases from J, the gap between germline ends came to 13 bases. CDR3 sequence reads: CASSPRTAHTEAFF. CDR3 bases: TGTGCCAGCAGTCCCAGGACGGCCCACACTGAAGCTTTCTTT.

The chain couples TRBV14 to TRBJ2-2; no clear D gene. The CDR3 has 13 residues. Germline V gives CDR1 SGHDN, CDR2 FVKESK. Trimming left V 0 bases short and J 8 bases short, with 7 bases between. CDR3 in amino acids: CASSQELAGELFF. In DNA form, the CDR3 reads TGTGCCAGCAGCCAAGAGCTGGCGGGGGAGCTGTTTTTT.

This clonotype has at least ten counts. The chain combines TRBV7-8 with TRBJ1-5; possible D gene TRBD1, 5 bases. V was clipped by 4 bases and J by 9 bases, with 13 bases between them. Germline V gene sequence: CDR1 SGHVS, CDR2 FQNEAQ. The CDR3 spans 13 residues. CDR3 in amino acids: CASSSGTLWPQHF. The CDR3 DNA reads as TGTGCCAGCAGCTCAGGGACCCTCTGGCCCCAGCATTTT.

The chain joins TRBV29-1 to TRBJ1-2; no reliable D call. The CDR3 spans 13 residues. Germline V gene sequence: CDR1 SQVTM, CDR2 ANQGSEA. The V end lost 3 bases, the J end lost 7 bases, and 15 bases lay between the germline ends. The CDR3 coding sequence is TGCAGCGTTGAGGCCAGTAGGTCCGCTGGCTACACCTTC. This gives the protein CSVEASRSAGYTF. The whole variable domain, filled in from reference TRBV29-1 and TRBJ1-2, reads SAVISQKPSRDICQRGTSLTIQCQVDSQVTMMFWYRQQPGQSLTLIATANQGSEATYESGFVIDKFPISRPNLTFSTLTVSNMSPEDSSIYLCSVEASRSAGYTFGSGTRLTVV.

As concerns this clonotype: Germline is not matched at one junction end, which may reflect a read error. The chain links TRBV19 to TRBJ1-2; 11 positions agree with TRBD1. CDR1 and CDR2 from the germline V gene are LNHDA and SQIVND (reference sequence). CDR3 length: 14 residues. CDR3 DNA: TGTGCCAGTAGTCTCGGACAGGGGGCTATTGGCCACACCTTC. Its protein product is CASSLGQGAIGHTF.

This clonotype was detected ten times or more. The V call is TRBV6-1, the J call TRBJ1-4, with TRBD1 matching 9 bases. CDR1 and CDR2 from the germline V gene are MNHNS and SASEGT. The CDR3 consists of 17 residues. With 0 bases clipped from V and 5 bases from J, the junction kept 7 bases outside the gene matches. CDR3 in DNA: TGTGCCAGCAGTGAAGCGCTTCTGGGACAGGGAAATGAAAAACTGTTTTTT. Translating it yields CASSEALLGQGNEKLFF.

CDR3 protein: CSATSGGQTIPIEAFF. CDR3 nucleotide sequence: TGCAGTGCTACCTCAGGGGGGCAAACCATACCGATAGAGGCTTTCTTT. This chain uses TRBV20-1 with TRBJ1-1; TRBD1 agrees at 7 bases. Germline CDR1 DFQATT, CDR2 SNEGSKA (reference sequence). V shed 4 bases and J 11 bases; nucleotides not matched to a gene: 22. This CDR3 has 16 residues.

To note about this clonotype: This likely came from a read error, as a far larger clone is one base away. V is TRBV10-3 and J is TRBJ2-5; 7 positions match TRBD1. CDR1 and CDR2 (germline): ENHRY, SYGVKD. The CDR3 loop spans 19 amino acids. V was pared by 5 bases and J by 4 bases, with 22 bases of the junction left unmatched. The CDR3 sequence: CAISSLTPNPTTGRETQYF. In DNA form, the CDR3 reads TGTGCCATCAGTTCCCTTACTCCCAACCCCACGACAGGGAGAGAGACCCAGTACTTC.

As to this clonotype: A much larger clone sits a single nucleotide away, making a read error possible. Because it lacks the conserved phenylalanine or tryptophan at the end, this CDR3 is likely a read error. This rearrangement joins TRBV6-9 to TRBJ1-2, with D unresolved. Germline CDR1 and CDR2: MNHGY and SVAAGI. The germline V and J ends were trimmed by 4 bases and 6 bases, with 6 bases remaining between them. The CDR3 is made up of 11 amino acids. CDR3 DNA: TGTGCCAGCAGTTGGTCTGATGGCTACACCTCC. As protein: CASSWSDGYTS.

The chain has TRBV29-1 and TRBJ1-2, with no clear D. V gave up 5 bases and J gave up 6 bases, with 19 bases separating them. The CDR3 is 14 residues long. CDR1 SQVTM and CDR2 ANQGSEA come from the germline V gene. In DNA, the CDR3 is TGCAGCGTTACGACCCCCTTCCAAAAAGATGGCTACACCTTC. The encoded protein is CSVTTPFQKDGYTF.

This clonotype turned up a few times. The chain employs TRBV12-3 or TRBV12-4 and TRBJ1-3; TRBD1 agrees at 7 bases. V trimming: 7 bases; J trimming: 1 base; junction bases outside the gene matches: 4. CDR3 length equals 14 residues. For the CDR3, the DNA is TGTGCCAGCACGACAGGGACGTCTGGAAACACCATATATTTT. Encoded protein: CASTTGTSGNTIYF.

This clonotype appeared many times. The chain joins TRBV7-2 to TRBJ1-5; 8 positions match TRBD1. The CDR3 is 15 amino acids. V was clipped by 1 base and J by 9 bases; unmatched bases: 8. Per the germline V gene, CDR1 is SGHTA and CDR2 is FQGNSA. CDR3 region: CASSLVGGQGRPQHF. CDR3 DNA: TGTGCCAGCAGCTTAGTGGGTGGACAGGGACGGCCCCAGCATTTT.

The chain links TRBV28 to TRBJ2-3; D may be TRBD1 (6 bases). CDR1 is MDHEN and CDR2 is SYDVKM in the germline V gene. The CDR3 length is 16 residues. V lost 8 bases to trimming and J lost 1 base, with 19 bases between them. CDR3 DNA sequence: TGTGCCAGCCTAATGACAGGAGCCGGGGGCACAGATACGCAGTATTTT. It yields the protein CASLMTGAGGTDTQYF.

This clonotype has a count of ten or more. The gene calls are TRBV27 and TRBJ2-1; D is ambiguous. The CDR3 sequence is 14 residues long. In germline, CDR1 is MNHEY, CDR2 SMNVEV (reference sequence). Trimming pared 9 bases from V and 1 base from J, leaving 13 bases between. CDR3 region: CASSPEGSYNEQFF. CDR3 nucleotide sequence: TGTGCCAGTTCCCCGGAAGGGTCCTACAATGAGCAGTTCTTC.